This T cell receptor (beta chain) was found in a study of T cells in women clearing cervical HPV infection. The CDR3 has 13 amino acids. The germline V and J ends were trimmed by 1 base and 2 bases, with 7 bases remaining between them. Germline CDR1 reads DFQATT; CDR2 reads SNEGSKA (reference sequence). Comments on this clone: Sequencing ends 3 residues short of the CDR3 end; the germline J gene provides the rest.

TCRdb keeps only in-frame clones here, not all; method: immunoSEQ multiplex PCR. There are 34,000 or so clones in the sample, with 4.3% held by the top ten. Sequencing was done on a sample of blood buffy coat. This TCR derives from a woman aged 18 to 69 with a cervical HPV16 infection that either progressed to CIN3+ or cleared (not recorded which). The V call is TRBV20-1, the J call TRBJ2-3; no definite D call. CDR3 bases read: TGCAGTGCTAGAGTCTATAACACAGATACG. It translates to CSARVYNTDT. The entire CDR3 sequence reads CSARVYNTDTQYF.